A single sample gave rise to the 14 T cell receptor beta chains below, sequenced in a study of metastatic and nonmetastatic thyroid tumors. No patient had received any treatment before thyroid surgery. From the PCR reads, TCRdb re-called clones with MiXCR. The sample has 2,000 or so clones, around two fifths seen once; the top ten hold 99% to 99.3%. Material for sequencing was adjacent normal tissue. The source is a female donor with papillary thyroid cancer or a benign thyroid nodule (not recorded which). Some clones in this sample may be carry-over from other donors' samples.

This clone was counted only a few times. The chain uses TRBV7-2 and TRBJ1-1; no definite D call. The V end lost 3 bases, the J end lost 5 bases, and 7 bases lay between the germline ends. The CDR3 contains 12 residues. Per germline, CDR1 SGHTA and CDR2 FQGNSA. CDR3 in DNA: TGTGCCAGCAGCTTTTTATATACTGAAGCTTTCTTT. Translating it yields CASSFLYTEAFF. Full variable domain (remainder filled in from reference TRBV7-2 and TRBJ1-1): GAGVSQSPSNKVTEKGKDVELRCDPISGHTALYWYRQSLGQGLEFLIYFQGNSAPDKSGLPSDRFSAERTGGSVSTLTIQRTQQEDSAVYLCASSFLYTEAFFGQGTRLTVV.

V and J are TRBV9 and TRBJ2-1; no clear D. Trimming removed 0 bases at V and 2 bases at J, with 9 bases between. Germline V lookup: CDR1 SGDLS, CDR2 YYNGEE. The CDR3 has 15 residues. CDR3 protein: CASSVASDPYNEQFF. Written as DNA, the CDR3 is TGTGCCAGCAGCGTAGCAAGCGACCCCTACAATGAGCAGTTCTTC.

The CDR3 reads CASSRVVGSNSPLHF. As DNA, the CDR3 is TGTGCCAGCAGCCGGGTCGTAGGTTCTAATTCACCCCTCCACTTT. The chain is built from TRBV14 and TRBJ1-6; no firm D call. V lost 4 bases, J lost 6 bases, and 13 bases lay in between. The CDR3 is 15 residues long. Germline V gene lookup returns CDR1 SGHDN and CDR2 FVKESK.

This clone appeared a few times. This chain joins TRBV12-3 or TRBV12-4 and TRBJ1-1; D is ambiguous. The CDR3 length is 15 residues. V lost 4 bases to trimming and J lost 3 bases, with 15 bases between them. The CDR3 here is CASSSQEVVYTEAFF. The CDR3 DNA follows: TGTGCCAGCAGTTCTCAGGAGGTGGTTTACACTGAAGCTTTCTTT.

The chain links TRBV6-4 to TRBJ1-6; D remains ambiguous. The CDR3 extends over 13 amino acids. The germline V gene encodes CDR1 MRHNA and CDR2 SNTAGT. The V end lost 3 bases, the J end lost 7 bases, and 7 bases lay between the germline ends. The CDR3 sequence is CASSEVGNSPLHF. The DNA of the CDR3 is TGTGCCAGCAGTGAAGTTGGGAATTCACCCCTCCACTTT.

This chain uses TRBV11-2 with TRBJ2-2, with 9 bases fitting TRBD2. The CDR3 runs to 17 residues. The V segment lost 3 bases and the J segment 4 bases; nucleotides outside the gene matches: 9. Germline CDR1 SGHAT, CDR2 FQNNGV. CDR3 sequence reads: CASSFPSGVAGTGELFF. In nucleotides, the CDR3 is TGTGCCAGCAGCTTTCCTAGCGGGGTAGCGGGCACCGGGGAGCTGTTTTTT.

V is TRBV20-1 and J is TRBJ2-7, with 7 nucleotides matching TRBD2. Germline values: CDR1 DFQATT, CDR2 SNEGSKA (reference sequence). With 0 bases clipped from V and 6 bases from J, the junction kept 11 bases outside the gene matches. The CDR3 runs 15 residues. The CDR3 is CSAREPSGLGSEQYF. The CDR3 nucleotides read TGCAGTGCTAGAGAACCTAGCGGACTAGGAAGCGAGCAGTACTTC.

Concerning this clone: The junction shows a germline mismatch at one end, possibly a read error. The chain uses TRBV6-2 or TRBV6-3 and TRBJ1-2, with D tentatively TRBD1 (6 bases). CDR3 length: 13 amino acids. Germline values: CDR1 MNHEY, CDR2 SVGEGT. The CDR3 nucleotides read TGTGTCAGCAGTTACCCAGGGGACTATGGCTACACCTTC. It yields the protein CVSSYPGDYGYTF.

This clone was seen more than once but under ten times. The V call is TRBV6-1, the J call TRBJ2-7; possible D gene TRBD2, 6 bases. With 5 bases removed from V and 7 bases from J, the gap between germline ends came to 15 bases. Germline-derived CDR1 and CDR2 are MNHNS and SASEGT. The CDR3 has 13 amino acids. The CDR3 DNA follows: TGTGCCAGCAGTTGGGGACGGGAGTTGGAGCAGTACTTC. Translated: CASSWGRELEQYF.

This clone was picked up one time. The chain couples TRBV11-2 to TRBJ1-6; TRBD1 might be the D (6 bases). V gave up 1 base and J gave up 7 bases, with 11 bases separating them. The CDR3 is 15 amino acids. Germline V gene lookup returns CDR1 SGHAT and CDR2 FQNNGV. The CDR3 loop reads CASSLGRGGNSPLHF. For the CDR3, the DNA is TGTGCCAGCAGCTTAGGCAGGGGTGGAAATTCACCCCTCCACTTT.

The CDR3 nucleotides read TGCGCCAGCAGTGAAAGTCCGCCCGGGGCGGGAGGGCTGGAAGAGACCCAGTACTTC. This gives the protein CASSESPPGAGGLEETQYF. The V and J genes are TRBV10-2 and TRBJ2-5; TRBD2 aligns across 9 bases. Per the germline V gene, CDR1 is WSHSY and CDR2 is SAAADI. V lost 3 bases and J lost 3; bases outside the gene matches: 17. The CDR3 totals 19 residues.

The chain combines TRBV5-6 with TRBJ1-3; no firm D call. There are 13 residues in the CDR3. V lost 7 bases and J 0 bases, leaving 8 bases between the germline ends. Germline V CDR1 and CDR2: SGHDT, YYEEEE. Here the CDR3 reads CASRVSSGNTIYF. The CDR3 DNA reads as TGTGCCAGCCGGGTGAGCTCTGGAAACACCATATATTTT.

The CDR3 reads CSAQSGAPFWQFF. CDR3 DNA: TGCAGTGCTCAAAGCGGAGCCCCCTTCTGGCAGTTCTTC. V usage is TRBV20-1 and J usage is TRBJ2-1; TRBD2 might be the D (5 bases). The ends were cut back, 5 bases at V and 12 bases at J, with 20 bases in the middle. Germline V gene sequence: CDR1 DFQATT, CDR2 SNEGSKA (reference sequence). The CDR3 runs to 13 residues.

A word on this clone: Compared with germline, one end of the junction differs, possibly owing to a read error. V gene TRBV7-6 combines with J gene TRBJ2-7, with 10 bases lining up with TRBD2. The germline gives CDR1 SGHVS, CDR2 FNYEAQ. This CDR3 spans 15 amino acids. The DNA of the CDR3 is TGTGCCAGCAGCCTAAGCGGGGGGGGCCTCTACGATCAGTACTTC. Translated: CASSLSGGGLYDQYF.